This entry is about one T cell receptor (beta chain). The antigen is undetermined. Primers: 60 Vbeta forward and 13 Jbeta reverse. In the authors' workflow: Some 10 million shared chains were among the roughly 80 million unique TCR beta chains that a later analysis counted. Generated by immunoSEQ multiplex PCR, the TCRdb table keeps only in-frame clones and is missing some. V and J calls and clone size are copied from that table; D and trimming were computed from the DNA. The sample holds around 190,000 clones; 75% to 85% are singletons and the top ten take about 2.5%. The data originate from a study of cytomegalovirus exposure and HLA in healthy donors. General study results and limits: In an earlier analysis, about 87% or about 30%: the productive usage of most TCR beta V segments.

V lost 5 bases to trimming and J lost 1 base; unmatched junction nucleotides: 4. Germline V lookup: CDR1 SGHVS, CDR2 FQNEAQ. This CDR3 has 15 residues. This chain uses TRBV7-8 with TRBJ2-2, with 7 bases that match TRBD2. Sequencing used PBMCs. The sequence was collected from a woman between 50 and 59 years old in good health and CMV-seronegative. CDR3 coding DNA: TGTGCCAGCAGCCTAGTAGCGGGGAACACCGGGGAGCTGTTTTTT. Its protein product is CASSLVAGNTGELFF. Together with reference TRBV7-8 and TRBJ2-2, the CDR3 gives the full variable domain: GAGVSQSPRYKVAKRGQDVALRCDPISGHVSLFWYQQALGQGPEFLTYFQNEAQLDKSGLPSDRFFAERPEGSVSTLKIQRTQQEDSAVYLCASSLVAGNTGELFFGEGSRLTVL.